The clone carrying this T cell receptor (beta chain) was counted many times. Antigen: not known. The sample belongs to a study of neurological immune-mediated disorders. Germline trimming cut 0 bases from V and 1 base from J; bases unmatched to any gene: 9. Germline lookup yields CDR1 DFQATT and CDR2 SNEGSKA (reference sequence). This CDR3 is 17 amino acids long. The cDNA was generated through 5'RACE incorporating 10-nucleotide random UMIs. Every sequencing run produced over 180 million TCR-beta sequences that came from 15-18 subjects. From the 5' RACE reads, TCRdb called clonotypes with MiXCR, one entry per CDR3 protein. The table lists approximately 65,000 distinct CDR3 sequences, approximately 4.2% of them singletons. Study-wide points: No clinical or MRI feature was associated with the multiple sclerosis repertoire cluster.

The sequenced sample consisted of PBMCs. The source is a man in his forties or fifties with multiple sclerosis. The chain couples TRBV20-1 to TRBJ2-5; TRBD2 agrees at 9 bases. Here the CDR3 DNA reads TGCAGTGCTAGAGATCGGGGGACTAGCCCAGCCCAAGAGACCCAGTACTTC. It encodes CSARDRGTSPAQETQYF.